Shown below are 2 T cell receptor beta chains from a single sample sequenced in a study of blood T cell repertoires in COVID-19. Libraries were prepared by immunoSEQ multiplex PCR; TCRdb keeps only in-frame clonotypes and omits some of them. The table lists around 13,000 clones, roughly 88% of them singletons. Sample: peripheral blood. These receptors came from a human donor in a cohort sampled during active COVID-19.

This clone was seen a single time. V is TRBV28 and J is TRBJ1-1; 7 bases are a match to TRBD1. J was trimmed by 2 bases and V by 7 bases; bases with no gene match: 1. Germline loops: CDR1 MDHEN, CDR2 SYDVKM. The length of the CDR3 is 12 residues. As DNA, the CDR3 is TGTGCCAGCATAGGGGGCAACACTGAAGCTTTCTTT. Encoded protein: CASIGGNTEAFF.

The gene calls are TRBV15 and TRBJ1-4; 7 bases line up with TRBD1. Trimming removed 1 base from V and 7 bases from J; junction bases left unmatched: 3. CDR1 and CDR2 from the germline V gene are LNHNV and YYDKDF (reference sequence). This CDR3 has 14 residues. The CDR3 DNA is TGTGCCACCAGCAGAGGACAGGGAGTTGAAAAACTGTTTTTT. Amino acids: CATSRGQGVEKLFF.